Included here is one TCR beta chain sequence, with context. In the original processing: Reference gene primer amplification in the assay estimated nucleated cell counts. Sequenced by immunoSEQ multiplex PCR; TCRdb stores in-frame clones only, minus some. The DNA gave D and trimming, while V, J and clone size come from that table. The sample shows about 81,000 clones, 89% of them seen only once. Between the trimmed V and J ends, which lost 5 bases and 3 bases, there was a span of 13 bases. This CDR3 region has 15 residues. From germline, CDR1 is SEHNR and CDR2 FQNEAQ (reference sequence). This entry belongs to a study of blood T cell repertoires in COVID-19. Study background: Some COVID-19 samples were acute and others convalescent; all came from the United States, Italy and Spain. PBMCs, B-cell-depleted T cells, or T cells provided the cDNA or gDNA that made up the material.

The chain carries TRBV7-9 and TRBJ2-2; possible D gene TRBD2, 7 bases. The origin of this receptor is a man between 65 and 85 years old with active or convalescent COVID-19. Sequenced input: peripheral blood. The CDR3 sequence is CASSPRGADTGELFF. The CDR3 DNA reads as TGTGCCAGCAGCCCACGGGGGGCTGACACCGGGGAGCTGTTTTTT.